This is a list of T cell receptor beta chains from one sample in a study of blood T cell repertoires in COVID-19. The repertoire was sequenced with immunoSEQ multiplex PCR; TCRdb's copy has only in-frame clones and lacks some. Here the sample spans 210,000 or so clones, more than 85% being singletons. Sequencing was done on a sample of peripheral blood. Source of these receptors: a man between 40 and 49 years old with active or convalescent COVID-19. The CDR3 runs from the conserved cysteine through the conserved F or W. A D gene is named only where the DNA matches it firmly. Clone size, where shown, is once, few, many, or a class for clones that have expanded.

clone size,D gene,J gene,V gene,CDR3 protein,CDR3 DNA
.,TRBD2,TRBJ2-2,TRBV24-1,CATSPRTSSTGELFF,TGTGCCACCAGTCCCAGGACTAGTTCCACCGGGGAGCTGTTTTTT
.,.,TRBJ1-3,TRBV12-3/TRBV12-4,CASSLGGNTIYF,TGTGCCAGCAGTTTGGGCGGGAACACCATATATTTT
.,TRBD2,TRBJ2-7,TRBV7-9,CASSLSGRNYEQYF,TGTGCCAGCAGCCTTAGCGGGAGAAATTACGAGCAGTACTTC
.,.,TRBJ2-7,TRBV4-2,CASSQEVLSFSGEQYF,TGTGCCAGCAGCCAAGAGGTCTTATCCTTTTCAGGCGAGCAGTACTTC
once,.,TRBJ1-1,TRBV4-1,CASSQDRIPPEAFF,TGCGCCAGCAGCCAAGATAGAATCCCACCTGAAGCTTTCTTT
few,.,TRBJ1-3,TRBV28,CATTWRGSGNTIYF,TGTGCCACCACTTGGCGGGGGTCTGGAAACACCATATATTTT
.,.,TRBJ1-2,TRBV12-2,CASRSRDRRQNFNYGYTF,TGTGCAAGTCGCTCCCGGGACAGGCGACAAAATTTTAACTATGGCTACACCTTC
.,.,TRBJ1-2,TRBV18,CASSPGLNYGYTF,TGTGCCAGCTCACCGGGGCTTAACTATGGCTACACCTTC
.,TRBD2,TRBJ2-3,TRBV10-3,CAISESGISTDTQYF,TGTGCCATCAGTGAGAGCGGGATTTCCACAGATACGCAGTATTTT
few,.,TRBJ1-2,TRBV12-3/TRBV12-4,CASSSGLGYTF,TGTGCCAGCAGTTCCGGGTTGGGCTACACCTTC
.,.,TRBJ1-3,TRBV18,CASSPPGTREGNTIYF,TGTGCCAGCTCACCACCGGGGACGCGGGAAGGAAACACCATATATTTT
few,.,TRBJ1-1,TRBV3-1/TRBV3-2,CASSRNTGYNTEAFF,TGTGCCAGCAGCCGGAATACAGGGTATAACACTGAAGCTTTCTTT
.,TRBD1,TRBJ2-1,TRBV19,CASMWDREKRGPNGPNEQFF,TGTGCCAGTATGTGGGACAGGGAGAAGAGAGGTCCAAATGGGCCAAATGAGCAGTTCTTC
.,TRBD1,TRBJ1-6,TRBV10-1,CASRRDRDNSPLHF,TGCGCCAGCAGGAGGGACAGAGATAATTCACCCCTCCACTTT
.,.,TRBJ2-4,TRBV28,CASSFHTTKNIQYF,TGTGCCAGCAGTTTCCACACGACCAAAAACATTCAGTACTTC
.,TRBD1,TRBJ1-2,TRBV9,CASSPGGNYGYTF,TGTGCCAGCAGCCCAGGGGGGAACTATGGCTACACCTTC
.,.,TRBJ2-5,TRBV15,CATSRYGGLEETQYF,TGTGCCACCAGCAGATACGGGGGGCTCGAGGAGACCCAGTACTTC
.,TRBD1,TRBJ2-2,TRBV28,CASSKTRTGNTGELFF,TGTGCCAGCAGCAAAACCCGGACAGGGAACACCGGGGAGCTGTTTTTT
.,TRBD1,TRBJ1-6,TRBV2,CASSEAGQNSPLHF,TGTGCCAGCAGTGAAGCGGGACAGAATTCACCCCTCCACTTT
.,.,TRBJ2-5,TRBV19,CASSNGLQETQYF,TGTGCCAGTAGTAACGGACTCCAAGAGACCCAGTACTTC
.,.,TRBJ1-4,TRBV7-9,CASSLRQGGGPEKLFF,TGTGCCAGCAGCTTGCGTCAGGGCGGGGGACCCGAAAAACTGTTTTTT
.,.,TRBJ2-3,TRBV11-2,CASRPRLTSTDTQYF,TGTGCCAGCAGACCAAGACTGACTAGCACAGATACGCAGTATTTT
.,TRBD1,TRBJ1-5,TRBV2,CASSDPAGGGGNQPQHF,TGTGCCAGCAGTGACCCCGCAGGGGGCGGGGGCAATCAGCCCCAGCATTTT
.,.,TRBJ1-2,TRBV2,CASSVTGSDYGYTF,TGTGCCAGCAGTGTAACAGGCTCGGACTATGGCTACACCTTC
.,TRBD1,TRBJ1-1,TRBV3-1/TRBV3-2,CASSLLRDRATEAFF,TGTGCCAGCAGCCTTCTCCGGGACAGGGCCACTGAAGCTTTCTTT
.,.,TRBJ1-5,TRBV6-5,CASSPSAGNQPQHF,TGTGCCAGCAGTCCCAGCGCGGGAAATCAGCCCCAGCATTTT
.,TRBD2,TRBJ2-7,TRBV27,CASSVLAGVYHEQYF,TGTGCCAGCAGTGTATTGGCGGGAGTGTACCACGAGCAGTACTTC
.,.,TRBJ1-5,TRBV19,CASSFAGSQPQHF,TGTGCCAGTAGTTTCGCGGGGAGCCAGCCCCAGCATTTT
.,.,TRBJ2-3,TRBV5-6,CASSFSARSSTDTQYF,TGTGCCAGCAGCTTTTCAGCGCGATCTAGCACAGATACGCAGTATTTT
.,TRBD1,TRBJ1-2,TRBV5-1,CASSSGTGTNLGYGYTF,TGCGCCAGCAGCTCCGGGACAGGGACGAATCTAGGCTATGGCTACACCTTC
.,TRBD2,TRBJ2-7,TRBV11-2,CASSPRTSGSRPYF,TGTGCCAGCAGCCCCAGGACTAGCGGGAGTCGACCGTACTTC
.,.,TRBJ2-1,TRBV5-1,CASSLGLAHSYNEQFF,TGCGCCAGCAGCTTGGGGCTAGCGCATTCCTACAATGAGCAGTTCTTC
.,.,TRBJ1-2,TRBV2,CASSQKAAGAPTVVEGYTF,TGTGCCAGCAGCCAAAAGGCGGCAGGGGCCCCGACGGTAGTTGAGGGCTACACCTTC
.,TRBD2,TRBJ2-3,TRBV7-2,CASSFRRGGPDTQYF,TGTGCCAGCAGCTTCAGGCGGGGGGGCCCAGATACGCAGTATTTT
.,.,TRBJ1-5,TRBV7-2,CASTRGGVSNQPQHF,TGTGCCAGCACCCGCGGAGGGGTGAGCAATCAGCCCCAGCATTTT
.,TRBD1,TRBJ2-6,TRBV5-1,CASTTGTGILSGANVLTF,TGCGCCAGCACCACCGGGACAGGGATCCTTTCTGGGGCCAACGTCCTGACTTTC
.,.,TRBJ1-1,TRBV19,CASTARGGLTEAFF,TGTGCCAGTACCGCACGGGGGGGGCTTACTGAAGCTTTCTTT
once,.,TRBJ2-7,TRBV12-3/TRBV12-4,CASGLDTSYEQYF,TGTGCCAGCGGCCTGGACACCTCCTACGAGCAGTACTTC
.,.,TRBJ2-6,TRBV19,CASSIGTQGTAGANVLTF,TGTGCCAGTAGTATAGGAACTCAGGGGACGGCCGGGGCCAACGTCCTGACTTTC
few,TRBD2,TRBJ2-1,TRBV7-3,CASSFLAGGLNEQFF,TGTGCCAGCAGCTTTTTAGCGGGGGGGCTCAATGAGCAGTTCTTC
once,.,TRBJ1-5,TRBV2,CASTTDSNQPQHF,TGTGCCAGCACGACAGATAGCAATCAGCCCCAGCATTTT
.,.,TRBJ1-1,TRBV6-5,CASSKTGLTEAFF,TGTGCCAGCAGTAAAACAGGGCTCACTGAAGCTTTCTTT
few,.,TRBJ1-2,TRBV12-3/TRBV12-4,CASSLYLPVVYTF,TGTGCCAGCAGTTTGTATCTCCCAGTGGTCTACACCTTC
.,.,TRBJ2-7,TRBV15,CATSTVTGAYEQYF,TGTGCCACCAGCACCGTTACGGGAGCCTACGAGCAGTACTTC
few,.,TRBJ1-1,TRBV6-5,CASSYSPGVTEAFF,TGTGCCAGCAGTTACTCGCCAGGTGTCACTGAAGCTTTCTTT
.,.,TRBJ1-1,TRBV7-3,CASSLRARTEAFF,TGTGCCAGCAGCTTAAGAGCCAGGACTGAAGCTTTCTTT
.,.,TRBJ1-2,TRBV6-1,CASSEVLSIYYGYTF,TGTGCCAGCAGTGAAGTACTGTCCATATACTATGGCTACACCTTC
.,TRBD1,TRBJ1-2,TRBV29-1,CSVRDRVPWGYGYTF,TGCAGCGTCCGCGACAGGGTGCCATGGGGCTATGGCTACACCTTC
.,.,TRBJ1-1,TRBV9,CASSVGGSMGTEAFF,TGTGCCAGCAGCGTAGGGGGCAGCATGGGCACTGAAGCTTTCTTT
.,.,TRBJ1-1,TRBV7-2,CASSLAGGIFGTEAFF,TGTGCCAGCAGCTTAGCAGGAGGAATCTTTGGGACTGAAGCTTTCTTT
.,.,TRBJ2-7,TRBV5-1,CASSLEPGWSYEQYF,TGCGCCAGCAGCTTAGAGCCAGGGTGGTCCTACGAGCAGTACTTC
.,TRBD1,TRBJ1-1,TRBV7-9,CASSQGQLNTEAFF,TGTGCCAGCAGCCAGGGACAGTTGAACACTGAAGCTTTCTTT
.,TRBD1,TRBJ1-5,TRBV27,CASSLGTGTSQHF,TGTGCCAGCAGTTTGGGGACAGGGACGTCCCAGCATTTT
.,.,TRBJ2-7,TRBV28,CASSLRTHQGYEQYF,TGTGCCAGCAGTTTAAGGACACACCAAGGCTACGAGCAGTACTTC